This TCR beta chain originates from a study of T cell changes during pregnancy in multiple sclerosis. Generated by immunoSEQ multiplex PCR, the TCRdb table keeps only in-frame clones and is missing some. The sample holds 45,000 to 50,000 clones; approximately 94% are singletons and the top ten take less than 5.5%. V lost 4 bases, J lost 5 bases, and 14 bases lay in between. CDR3 length: 14 residues. CDR1 is LNHDA and CDR2 is SQIVND in the germline V gene (reference sequence). Here the sequenced sample was CD8+ T cells from peripheral blood mononuclear cells, taken before pregnancy. V gene TRBV19 combines with J gene TRBJ1-1; D call uncertain. The sequence was obtained from a female donor with multiple sclerosis, enrolled in a pregnancy study. The CDR3 protein is CASSTVDGGTEAFF. For the CDR3, the DNA is TGTGCCAGTAGTACGGTGGACGGCGGGACTGAAGCTTTCTTT. Supplemented by reference TRBV19 and TRBJ1-1, the full variable domain reads DGGITQSPKYLFRKEGQNVTLSCEQNLNHDAMYWYRQDPGQGLRLIYYSQIVNDFQKGDIAEGYSVSREKKESFPLTVTSAQKNPTAFYLCASSTVDGGTEAFFGQGTRLTVV.